One sample yielded the 10 T cell receptor beta chains listed below, sequenced in a study of Graves' ophthalmopathy and Graves' hyperthyroidism. Investigators amplified TCR beta CDR3 regions from RNA transcripts. The authors performed first-round RT-PCR with HTBI primers and then a second-round multiplex PCR. From the multiplex PCR reads, TCRdb called clonotypes with MiXCR, one entry per CDR3 protein. The sample contains about 550,000 distinct CDR3 sequences, approximately 35% of which appear only once. What was sequenced was peripheral blood or thyroid tissue (not recorded which). Every receptor here comes from an adult man with Graves' hyperthyroidism.

In its sample, this clonotype was seen many times. The V and J genes are TRBV12-3 or TRBV12-4 and TRBJ1-4; no firm D call. V was clipped by 5 bases and J by 2 bases, with 9 bases between them. This CDR3 is built from 14 residues. The CDR3 DNA reads as TGTGCCAGCAGTGAAGGGTGGACTAATGAAAAACTGTTTTTT. This codes for CASSEGWTNEKLFF.

V usage is TRBV12-3 or TRBV12-4 and J usage is TRBJ2-7; no firm D call. The DNA end favors TRBJ2-4, so the J call may be wrong. This CDR3 region has 13 residues. The CDR3 DNA follows: TGTGCCAGCAGCTTAATGGGTTGGGGCATTCAGTACTTC. Amino acids: CASSLMGWGIQYF.

The gene calls are TRBV11-2 and TRBJ1-4; D gene uncertain. CDR3 length equals 13 residues. Trimming removed 3 bases at V and 4 bases at J, with 6 bases between. Germline CDR1 is SGHAT and CDR2 is FQNNGV. This chain's CDR3 is CASSFKVNEKLFF. The CDR3 nucleotides read TGTGCCAGCAGCTTTAAGGTTAATGAAAAACTGTTTTTT. Full variable domain (missing parts from reference TRBV11-2 and TRBJ1-4): EAGVAQSPRYKIIEKRQSVAFWCNPISGHATLYWYQQILGQGPKLLIQFQNNGVVDDSQLPKDRFSAERLKGVDSTLKIQPAKLEDSAVYLCASSFKVNEKLFFGSGTQLSVL.

This clonotype has a count of ten or more. The V gene is TRBV2, the J gene TRBJ2-2; 7 bases line up with TRBD2. CDR3 length: 12 residues. The V and J ends lost 6 bases and 5 bases, in that order; junction bases with no gene match: 0. CDR1 SNHLY and CDR2 FYNNEI come from the germline V gene. CDR3 in amino acids: CASRGGTGELFF. In DNA form, the CDR3 reads TGTGCCAGCAGGGGGGGGACCGGGGAGCTGTTTTTT.

The chain couples TRBV12-3 or TRBV12-4 to TRBJ1-1, with D perhaps TRBD1 (5 bases). The CDR3 covers 16 residues. V was clipped by 6 bases and J by 4 bases, with 21 bases between them. DNA for the CDR3: TGTGCCAGCAGGGGACTTAGATCGGTCTCGAGCACTGAAGCTTTCTTT. This encodes CASRGLRSVSSTEAFF.

The table lists this clonotype with many counts. The chain has TRBV20-1 and TRBJ2-5, with D perhaps TRBD1 (5 bases). This CDR3 region has 14 residues. Trimming removed 0 bases from V and 7 bases from J, with 15 bases in between. Germline CDR1 reads DFQATT; CDR2 reads SNEGSKA (reference sequence). For the CDR3, the DNA is TGCAGTGCTAGAGATCAAGGGGTGGTGGGGACCCAGTACTTC. Its translation: CSARDQGVVGTQYF.

The genes are TRBV12-3 or TRBV12-4 and TRBJ1-1; tentatively, D is TRBD1 (5 bases). The CDR3 runs to 15 residues. Trimming took off 2 bases at V and 4 bases at J, with 14 bases between the two ends. CDR3 sequence (DNA): TGTGCCAGCAGTTTATCCGGGGGAGGCGGCACTGAAGCTTTCTTT. Translation gives CASSLSGGGGTEAFF.

This clonotype has ten or more counts. V gene TRBV6-1 combines with J gene TRBJ1-2; no definite D call. The CDR3 has 13 residues. CDR1 is MNHNS, CDR2 SASEGT, per germline. With 2 bases removed from V and 8 bases from J, the gap between germline ends came to 12 bases. The CDR3 nucleotides read TGTGCCAGCAGTGAATCGTTAGCTGGCGGCTACACCTTC. Its protein product is CASSESLAGGYTF.

The chain joins TRBV13 to TRBJ2-3; D might be TRBD2 (6 bases). V was clipped by 6 bases and J by 0 bases, with 13 bases between them. The length of the CDR3 is 15 residues. The V gene's germline CDR1 is PRHDT and CDR2 FYEKMQ (reference sequence). The CDR3 loop reads CASRATGLSTDTQYF. In DNA, the CDR3 is TGTGCCAGCAGAGCTACGGGACTCAGCACAGATACGCAGTATTTT.

The J gene is TRBJ2-7, the V gene TRBV15; 9 bases agree with TRBD1. V shed 9 bases, J shed 2 bases, and the junction held 8 bases outside the gene matches. This CDR3 has 14 residues. The germline CDR1 and CDR2 sequences are LNHNV and YYDKDF (reference sequence). Here the CDR3 reads CATSEGQGTYEQYF. CDR3 nucleotides: TGTGCCACTAGCGAGGGACAGGGCACCTACGAGCAGTACTTC.